The clone carrying this TCR beta chain came up a few times. Its antigen is currently unknown. After constant-region reverse-primer amplification, full-length variable regions underwent semi-nested PCR with Nested Universal Primer A. Using its own MiXCR run on the 5' RACE reads, TCRdb lists one record per CDR3 protein. The table includes over 9,500 distinct CDR3 sequences, 27% detected once. Germline CDR1 reads DFQATT; CDR2 reads SNEGSKA (reference sequence). The CDR3 loop spans 13 amino acids. V lost 6 bases to trimming and J lost 2 bases, with 13 bases between them. Cells sorted as Tregs were CD4+, CD25+ and CD127-/low. Notes on the study in general: Tumor Tregs overlapped most with tumor, then blood, naive CD4+ cells. The TCR gene usage of tumor memory CD4+ T cells clustered together with blood and lymph node memory CD4+ cells and with lymph node naive CD4+ cells.

The sequence came from a female donor with breast cancer. The sequencing input was Tregs sorted from a lymph node. The V and J genes are TRBV20-1 and TRBJ1-1; D is possibly TRBD1 (5 bases). CDR3 residues: CSAVADSNTEAFF. CDR3 DNA sequence: TGCAGTGCCGTCGCCGACAGTAACACTGAAGCTTTCTTT.